This passage covers 20 T cell receptor beta chains from one sample sequenced in a study of radiotherapy plus CTLA-4 blockade in lung cancer. Assay used: immunoSEQ multiplex PCR; TCRdb lists only in-frame clones, some missing. The profile covers some 49,000 clones, with 70% to 90% appearing a single time and about 30% taken by the ten largest. Sequencing was performed on peripheral blood, taken from a patient treated with radiotherapy plus ipilimumab. All receptors come from a human donor with non-small cell lung cancer whose response to radiotherapy plus ipilimumab could not be evaluated.

The chain joins TRBV4-3 to TRBJ2-7; D remains ambiguous. Trimming left V 0 bases short and J 5 bases short, with 17 bases between. The CDR3 loop spans 16 amino acids. Germline-derived CDR1 and CDR2 are LGHNA and YSLEER. The CDR3 DNA reads as TGCGCCAGCAGCCAAGATTTAGCCTACGGTTTGGACGAGCAGTACTTC. It yields the protein CASSQDLAYGLDEQYF.

This chain connects TRBV5-1 to TRBJ1-5, with D perhaps matching TRBD1 (6 bases). The CDR3 contains 17 residues. The germline V and J ends were trimmed by 0 bases and 0 bases, with 13 bases remaining between them. The V gene's germline CDR1 is SGHRS and CDR2 YFSETQ. Here the CDR3 reads CASSLAPQGFSNQPQHF. CDR3 bases: TGCGCCAGCAGCTTGGCGCCACAGGGATTTAGCAATCAGCCCCAGCATTTT.

The CDR3 spells CASTYTDTQYF. The CDR3 bases are TGTGCCAGCACCTACACAGATACGCAGTATTTT. V gene TRBV7-9 combines with J gene TRBJ2-3, with no clear D. This CDR3 contains 11 residues. V was shortened by 7 bases and J by 2 bases, with 4 bases between the two germline ends. In germline, CDR1 is SEHNR, CDR2 FQNEAQ (reference sequence).

J is TRBJ2-1 and V is TRBV13, with D tentatively TRBD2 (5 bases). The V and J ends lost 1 base and 4 bases respectively, with 14 bases between them. This CDR3 region has 16 residues. Germline V gene data show CDR1 as PRHDT and CDR2 as FYEKMQ (reference sequence). CDR3 region: CASSLVRRNLYNEQFF. In DNA, the CDR3 is TGTGCCAGCAGCTTAGTCAGGAGGAATCTTTACAATGAGCAGTTCTTC. Variable domain in full (rest from reference TRBV13 and TRBJ2-1): AAGVIQSPRHLIKEKRETATLKCYPIPRHDTVYWYQQGPGQDPQFLISFYEKMQSDKGSIPDRFSAQQFSDYHSELNMSSLELGDSALYFCASSLVRRNLYNEQFFGPGTRLTVL.

This chain joins TRBV28 and TRBJ2-7; D may be TRBD2 (6 bases). Trimming shortened V by 2 bases and J by 0 bases, and 11 bases separated the two germline ends. CDR3 length: 15 amino acids. Germline V lookup: CDR1 MDHEN, CDR2 SYDVKM. The DNA for the CDR3 is TGTGCCAGCAGTTTAGGCGGGGTGGGCTCCTACGAGCAGTACTTC. Protein sequence: CASSLGGVGSYEQYF.

The chain links TRBV6-1 to TRBJ2-1, with TRBD2 identical over 14 bases. The germline gives CDR1 MNHNS, CDR2 SASEGT. The CDR3 runs to 18 residues. Trimming removed 4 bases from V and 4 bases from J; junction bases left unmatched: 9. The CDR3 region has the DNA TGTGCCAGCAGTGGAGGGGGACTAGCGGGAGCTTCATACAATGAGCAGTTCTTC. This translates into CASSGGGLAGASYNEQFF.

V is TRBV7-2 and J is TRBJ2-2, with 8 bases matching TRBD1. The CDR3 contains 15 residues. Germline CDR1 and CDR2: SGHTA and FQGNSA. With V trimmed by 5 bases and J by 4 bases, 6 bases remained unmatched. CDR3 region: CASSARQGSTGELFF. The CDR3 DNA follows: TGTGCCAGCAGCGCCCGACAGGGGTCCACCGGGGAGCTGTTTTTT. Together with reference TRBV7-2 and TRBJ2-2, the CDR3 gives the full variable domain: GAGVSQSPSNKVTEKGKDVELRCDPISGHTALYWYRQSLGQGLEFLIYFQGNSAPDKSGLPSDRFSAERTGGSVSTLTIQRTQQEDSAVYLCASSARQGSTGELFFGEGSRLTVL.

V gene TRBV11-1 combines with J gene TRBJ2-2, with TRBD1 identical over 7 bases. Germline V lookup: CDR1 SGHAT, CDR2 FQDESV (reference sequence). This CDR3 has 15 amino acids. The V gene end was trimmed by 4 bases and the J gene end by 5 bases; junction bases not matched to a gene: 7. CDR3 protein: CASSSYRGGTGELFF. CDR3 nucleotide sequence: TGTGCCAGCAGCTCTTACAGGGGTGGAACCGGGGAGCTGTTTTTT.

The DNA for the CDR3 is TGTGCCAGCAGTGATAACCTGACTAGCGGGGTGGGTACAGATACGCAGTATTTT. Encoded protein: CASSDNLTSGVGTDTQYF. This sequence joins TRBV6-4 and TRBJ2-3, with 11 nucleotides matching TRBD2. Germline CDR1 reads MRHNA; CDR2 reads SNTAGT. This CDR3 is 18 amino acids long. V gave up 3 bases and J gave up 3 bases; unmatched junction bases: 11.

This chain links TRBV7-9 with TRBJ1-3; unclear D gene. In germline, CDR1 is SEHNR, CDR2 FQNEAQ (reference sequence). The CDR3 has 15 residues. V was cut by 2 bases and J by 0 bases, with 8 bases left in between. CDR3 nucleotides: TGTGCCAGCAGCTTAATGGCATCCTCTGGAAACACCATATATTTT. Its protein is CASSLMASSGNTIYF.

This sequence joins TRBV7-2 and TRBJ2-1; D may be TRBD2 (5 bases). This CDR3 spans 15 amino acids. The germline gives CDR1 SGHTA, CDR2 FQGNSA. V was pared by 5 bases and J by 8 bases, with 19 bases between. The CDR3 region is CASSRSRSSSDEQFF. The CDR3 bases are TGTGCCAGCAGCCGGAGCCGGTCAAGTAGCGATGAGCAGTTCTTC.

A note on this clone: Relative to the germline gene, one junction end is altered; a read error may explain this. The chain couples TRBV5-4 to TRBJ2-7, with 9 bases fitting TRBD1. The length of the CDR3 is 15 residues. In germline, CDR1 is SGHNT, CDR2 YYREEE (reference sequence). CDR3 DNA sequence: TGTGCCAGCAGCCACGAGGGACAGGGTTCCTATGAGCAGTACTTC. Translating it yields CASSHEGQGSYEQYF.

The chain links TRBV7-9 to TRBJ2-5; D is undetermined. Trimming shortened V by 4 bases and J by 3 bases, and 15 bases separated the two germline ends. The CDR3 is made up of 15 amino acids. The germline CDR1 and CDR2 sequences are SEHNR and FQNEAQ (reference sequence). The CDR3 DNA sequence: TGTGCCAGCAGCTCCCCCACAAGTTCCAAAGAGACCCAGTACTTC. Translating gives CASSSPTSSKETQYF.

The genes are TRBV4-2 and TRBJ1-3; no firm D call. Germline V CDR1 and CDR2: LGHNA, YNFKEQ. The ends were cut back, 3 bases at V and 2 bases at J, with 8 bases in the middle. The CDR3 contains 14 residues. CDR3 amino acids: CASSHPGTGNTIYF. CDR3 nucleotide sequence: TGTGCCAGCAGCCATCCGGGAACTGGAAACACCATATATTTT.

This clone was seen a single time. CDR3 DNA sequence: TGTGCCAGCAGCCGGCGGCCCACTGAAGCTTTCTTT. It codes for CASSRRPTEAFF. The rearrangement joins TRBV7-9 to TRBJ1-1, with D uncertain. CDR1 and CDR2 from the germline V gene are SEHNR and FQNEAQ (reference sequence). The V gene lost 5 bases and the J gene lost 4 bases, with 8 bases spanning the gap. The CDR3 length is 12 residues.

The chain recombines TRBV7-2 with TRBJ1-1; tentatively, D is TRBD1 (5 bases). V was trimmed by 6 bases and J by 4 bases, leaving 21 bases between them. The germline CDR1 and CDR2 sequences are SGHTA and FQGNSA. The CDR3 extends over 16 amino acids. The CDR3 sequence: CASRPRTTVASTEAFF. CDR3 sequence (DNA): TGTGCCAGCAGACCACGTACGACAGTTGCCAGCACTGAAGCTTTCTTT.

The chain joins TRBV5-4 to TRBJ1-3, with 7 positions matching TRBD1. Unmatched junction bases numbered 12, after V lost 4 bases and J lost 2 bases. The germline V gene encodes CDR1 SGHNT and CDR2 YYREEE (reference sequence). This CDR3 region has 17 residues. The CDR3 DNA reads as TGTGCCAGCAGCCGAGCGACAGGGAAAGGGACTGGAAACACCATATATTTT. Its protein product is CASSRATGKGTGNTIYF.

The V gene is TRBV7-9, the J gene TRBJ1-1; no clear D gene. V lost 8 bases and J lost 0, with 13 bases in between. Looked up from germline, CDR1 is SEHNR and CDR2 is FQNEAQ (reference sequence). This CDR3 region has 14 residues. CDR3 bases: TGTGCCAGCGTGCGCGTAGTAATGAACACTGAAGCTTTCTTT. Its protein product is CASVRVVMNTEAFF.

This clone was seen a few times. V usage is TRBV5-1 and J usage is TRBJ2-7, with 7 bases identical to TRBD1. The CDR3 extends over 15 amino acids. CDR1 is SGHRS and CDR2 is YFSETQ in the germline V gene. V lost 4 bases and J lost 0; bases outside the gene matches: 7. DNA of the CDR3: TGCGCCAGCAGCACTGGGACAGCTTACTCCTACGAGCAGTACTTC. Encoded protein: CASSTGTAYSYEQYF.

V usage is TRBV28 and J usage is TRBJ2-6; D ambiguous. Germline V CDR1 and CDR2: MDHEN, SYDVKM. CDR3 size: 15 residues. Trimming took 3 bases from V and 2 from J, leaving 8 bases between them. The CDR3 DNA follows: TGTGCCAGCAGTTTTGCGCAAACTGGGGCCAACGTCCTGACTTTC. Residues: CASSFAQTGANVLTF.